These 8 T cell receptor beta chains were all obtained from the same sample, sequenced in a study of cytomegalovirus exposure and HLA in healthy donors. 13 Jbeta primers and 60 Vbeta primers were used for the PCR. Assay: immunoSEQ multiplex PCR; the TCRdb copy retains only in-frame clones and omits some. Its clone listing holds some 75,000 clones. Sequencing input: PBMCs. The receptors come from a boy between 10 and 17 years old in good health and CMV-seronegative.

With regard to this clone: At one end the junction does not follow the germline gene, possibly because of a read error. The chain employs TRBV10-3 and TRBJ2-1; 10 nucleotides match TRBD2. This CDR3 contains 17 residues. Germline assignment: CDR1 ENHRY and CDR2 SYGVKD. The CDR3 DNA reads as TGTGCCATCAGTGTGCCTAGCGGGGGCCCCTCCGACAATGAGCAGTTCTTC. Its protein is CAISVPSGGPSDNEQFF.

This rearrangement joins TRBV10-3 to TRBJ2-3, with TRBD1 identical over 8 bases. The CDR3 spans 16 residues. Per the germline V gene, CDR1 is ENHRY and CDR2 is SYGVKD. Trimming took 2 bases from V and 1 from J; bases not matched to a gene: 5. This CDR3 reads CAISEGVTGGTDTQYF. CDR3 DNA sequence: TGTGCCATCAGTGAGGGGGTGACAGGGGGCACAGATACGCAGTATTTT.

The CDR3 sequence is CAWSPGPVNTEAFF. CDR3 nucleotides: TGTGCCTGGAGTCCCGGTCCCGTGAACACTGAAGCTTTCTTT. The V and J genes are TRBV30 and TRBJ1-1, with unresolved D. This CDR3 contains 14 residues. Trimming stripped 2 bases from V and 0 bases from J, with 10 bases between. Germline V gene data show CDR1 as GTSNPN and CDR2 as SVGIG (reference sequence).

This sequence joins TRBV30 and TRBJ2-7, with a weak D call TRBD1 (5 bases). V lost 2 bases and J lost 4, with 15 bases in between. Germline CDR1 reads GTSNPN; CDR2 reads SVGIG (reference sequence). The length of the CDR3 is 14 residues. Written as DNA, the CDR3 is TGTGCCTGGAGTATTAAGGGGTTTGAGTACGAGCAGTACTTC. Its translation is CAWSIKGFEYEQYF.

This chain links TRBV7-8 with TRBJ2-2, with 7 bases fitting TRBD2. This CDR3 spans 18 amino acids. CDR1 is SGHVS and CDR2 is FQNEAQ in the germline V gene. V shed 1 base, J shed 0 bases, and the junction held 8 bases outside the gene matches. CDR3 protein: CASSLGRGSDANTGELFF. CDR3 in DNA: TGTGCCAGCAGCTTAGGTCGCGGGAGTGACGCGAACACCGGGGAGCTGTTTTTT.

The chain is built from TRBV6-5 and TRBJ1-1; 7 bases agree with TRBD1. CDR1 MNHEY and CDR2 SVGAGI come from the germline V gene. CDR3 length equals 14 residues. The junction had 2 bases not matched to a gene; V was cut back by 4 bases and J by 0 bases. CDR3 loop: CASSWDSMNTEAFF. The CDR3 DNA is TGTGCCAGCAGTTGGGACAGCATGAACACTGAAGCTTTCTTT.

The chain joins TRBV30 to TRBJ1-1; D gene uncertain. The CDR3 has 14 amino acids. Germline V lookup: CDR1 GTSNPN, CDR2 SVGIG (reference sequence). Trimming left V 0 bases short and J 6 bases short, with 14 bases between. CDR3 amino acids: CAWSVPGLTPEAFF. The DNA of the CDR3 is TGTGCCTGGAGTGTACCCGGACTTACCCCTGAAGCTTTCTTT.

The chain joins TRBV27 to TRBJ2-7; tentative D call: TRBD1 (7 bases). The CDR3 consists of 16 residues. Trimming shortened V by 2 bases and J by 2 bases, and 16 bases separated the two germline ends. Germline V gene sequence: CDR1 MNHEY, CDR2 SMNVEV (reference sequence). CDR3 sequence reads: CASSLRGWTGTYEQYF. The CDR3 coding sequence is TGTGCCAGCAGTTTACGGGGGTGGACAGGTACCTACGAGCAGTACTTC.